These 22 T cell receptor beta chains came from one sample sequenced in a study of blood T cell repertoires in COVID-19. TCRdb keeps only in-frame clones here, not all; method: immunoSEQ multiplex PCR. The sample records about 130,000 clones, about four fifths being singletons. Specimen: peripheral blood. Receptors were obtained from a man aged 30 to 39 with COVID-19, enrolled during active disease.

The chain employs TRBV6-5 and TRBJ2-1; D gene uncertain. In germline, CDR1 is MNHEY, CDR2 SVGAGI. V was shortened by 7 bases and J by 5 bases, with 6 bases between the two germline ends. The CDR3 is made up of 11 amino acids. The CDR3 nucleotides read TGTGCCAGCAAGAGGCACAATGAGCAGTTCTTC. The encoded protein is CASKRHNEQFF.

The chain carries TRBV7-5 and TRBJ1-4; TRBD1 is taken as the D call from the table, unchecked against the DNA. TRBV7-5 is listed as a pseudogene. CDR3 length: 20 amino acids. The CDR3 reads CVRSLGAPGQGVIGWEKLFF. The CDR3 nucleotides are TGTGTCAGAAGCTTGGGGGCTCCGGGACAGGGAGTAATTGGTTGGGAAAAACTGTTTTTT.

The chain combines TRBV29-1 with TRBJ2-3, with D possibly matching TRBD1 (6 bases). Trimming cost V 5 bases and J 2 bases, with 17 bases left between them. Germline loops: CDR1 SQVTM, CDR2 ANQGSEA. CDR3 size: 15 residues. In nucleotides, the CDR3 is TGCAGCGTTCCACTACAGGGATTAACCACAGATACGCAGTATTTT. This codes for CSVPLQGLTTDTQYF.

CDR3 in DNA: TGTGCCAGCAGCTTAGGGGCAGGGACCTACGAGCAGTACTTC. Translation gives CASSLGAGTYEQYF. This chain connects TRBV11-2 to TRBJ2-7; TRBD1 is a possible D gene (5 bases). V dropped 1 base and J dropped 2 bases, with 9 bases sitting between them. Germline V lookup: CDR1 SGHAT, CDR2 FQNNGV. The length of the CDR3 is 14 residues.

V is TRBV18 and J is TRBJ2-3; TRBD2 agrees at 7 bases. Unmatched junction bases numbered 13, after V lost 6 bases and J lost 4 bases. Germline loops: CDR1 KGHSH, CDR2 LQKENI. This CDR3 has 16 amino acids. In DNA, the CDR3 is TGTGCCAGCTCCGGAACTAGGACGGGAGGTTCAGATACGCAGTATTTT. It encodes CASSGTRTGGSDTQYF. Variable domain in full (rest from reference TRBV18 and TRBJ2-3): NAGVMQNPRHLVRRRGQEARLRCSPMKGHSHVYWYRQLPEEGLKFMVYLQKENIIDESGMPKERFSAEFPKEGPSILRIQQVVRGDSAAYFCASSGTRTGGSDTQYFGPGTRLTVL.

V is TRBV12-5 and J is TRBJ1-2; the match to TRBD1 covers 9 bases. V shed 3 bases, J shed 8 bases, and the junction held 7 bases outside the gene matches. The germline V gene encodes CDR1 LGHNT and CDR2 FRNRAP. The CDR3 has 14 residues. The CDR3 DNA is TGTGCTAGTGGTTTATCCGGGACAGGGAAAGGCTACACCTTC. This gives the protein CASGLSGTGKGYTF.

The gene calls are TRBV28 and TRBJ1-6; TRBD1 matches at 9 bases. V gave up 2 bases and J gave up 2 bases; unmatched junction bases: 4. From germline, CDR1 is MDHEN and CDR2 SYDVKM. The CDR3 extends over 17 amino acids. CDR3 amino acids: CASSLGTGKPYNSPLHF. In DNA, the CDR3 is TGTGCCAGCAGTTTAGGGACAGGGAAACCCTATAATTCACCCCTCCACTTT.

The V gene is TRBV4-1, the J gene TRBJ2-1; TRBD2 matches at 7 bases. The CDR3 runs to 14 residues. J was trimmed by 6 bases and V by 4 bases; bases with no gene match: 6. The germline V gene has CDR1 MGHRA and CDR2 YSYEKL. The DNA for the CDR3 is TGCGCCAGCAGCCTGGCGGGAGAACTCAATGAGCAGTTCTTC. Translating gives CASSLAGELNEQFF.

This chain uses TRBV30 with TRBJ2-7, with D tentatively TRBD2 (6 bases). Trimming shortened V by 4 bases and J by 2 bases, and 12 bases separated the two germline ends. The CDR3 runs to 13 residues. CDR1 GTSNPN and CDR2 SVGIG come from the germline V gene (reference sequence). CDR3 residues: CAWTSSVTYEQYF. Here the CDR3 DNA reads TGTGCCTGGACCTCTAGCGTTACCTACGAGCAGTACTTC. Complete variable domain (other parts from reference TRBV30 and TRBJ2-7): SQTIHQWPATLVQPVGSPLSLECTVEGTSNPNLYWYRQAAGRGLQLLFYSVGIGQISSEVPQNLSASRPQDRQFILSSKKLLLSDSGFYLCAWTSSVTYEQYFGPGTRLTVT.

The chain couples TRBV7-3 to TRBJ2-1, with D possibly being TRBD2 (5 bases). V was shortened by 2 bases and J by 10 bases, with 9 bases between the two germline ends. In germline, CDR1 is SGHTA, CDR2 FQGTGA. The CDR3 sequence is 12 residues long. CDR3 DNA sequence: TGTGCCAGCAGCTTAGGTCGCGGGGAGCAGTTCTTC. This translates into CASSLGRGEQFF.

The chain couples TRBV27 to TRBJ1-2; D is possibly TRBD1 (6 bases). Germline V gives CDR1 MNHEY, CDR2 SMNVEV (reference sequence). V shed 6 bases and J shed 3 bases, with 11 bases lying between them. This CDR3 comprises 13 residues. Written as DNA, the CDR3 is TGTGCCAGCAGAGACGGGACATACTATGGCTACACCTTC. Translated: CASRDGTYYGYTF.

This clone was counted once. V gene TRBV11-2 combines with J gene TRBJ2-3; 11 bases are shared with TRBD2. CDR1 is SGHAT, CDR2 FQNNGV, per germline. Trimming took 0 bases from V and 8 from J; bases not matched to a gene: 10. This CDR3 has 17 residues. The CDR3 loop is CASSLDLAGGSMGTQYF. CDR3 DNA sequence: TGTGCCAGCAGCTTAGATTTAGCGGGAGGGTCTATGGGTACGCAGTATTTT.

V usage is TRBV2 and J usage is TRBJ1-2; D might be TRBD1 (6 bases). V was trimmed by 3 bases and J by 6 bases, leaving 11 bases between them. This CDR3 region has 13 residues. Germline CDR1 reads SNHLY; CDR2 reads FYNNEI. CDR3 amino acids: CASSEETGNGYTF. Written as DNA, the CDR3 is TGTGCCAGCAGTGAGGAAACAGGGAATGGCTACACCTTC. Supplemented by reference TRBV2 and TRBJ1-2, the full variable domain reads EPEVTQTPSHQVTQMGQEVILRCVPISNHLYFYWYRQILGQKVEFLVSFYNNEISEKSEIFDDQFSVERPDGSNFTLKIRSTKLEDSAMYFCASSEETGNGYTFGSGTRLTVV.

The chain employs TRBV7-2 and TRBJ1-4; 7 bases are shared with TRBD1. The CDR3 spans 15 residues. The germline V gene has CDR1 SGHTA and CDR2 FQGNSA. J gave up 7 bases and V 2 bases, and 7 bases lay outside the gene matches. The CDR3 here is CASSLLGGQREKLFF. The CDR3 DNA follows: TGTGCCAGCAGCTTACTAGGGGGCCAACGTGAAAAACTGTTTTTT.

This clone was seen just once. The chain employs TRBV30 and TRBJ2-1; TRBD2 matches at 9 bases. The CDR3 is 14 amino acids. Unmatched junction bases numbered 9, after V lost 4 bases and J lost 8 bases. The V gene's germline CDR1 is GTSNPN and CDR2 SVGIG (reference sequence). CDR3 loop: CAWNPSGMGDEQFF. The CDR3 region has the DNA TGTGCCTGGAACCCTAGCGGGATGGGGGATGAGCAGTTCTTC.

CDR3 amino acids: CAWYGLLNTEAFF. In DNA form, the CDR3 reads TGTGCCTGGTATGGACTCTTAAACACTGAAGCTTTCTTT. This chain uses TRBV30 with TRBJ1-1, with D hard to call. Trimming removed 5 bases at V and 2 bases at J, with 12 bases between. In germline, CDR1 is GTSNPN, CDR2 SVGIG (reference sequence). This CDR3 has 13 amino acids. The variable domain in full, with the rest retrieved from reference TRBV30 and TRBJ1-1, is SQTIHQWPATLVQPVGSPLSLECTVEGTSNPNLYWYRQAAGRGLQLLFYSVGIGQISSEVPQNLSASRPQDRQFILSSKKLLLSDSGFYLCAWYGLLNTEAFFGQGTRLTVV.

This clone came up a few times. V gene TRBV12-5 combines with J gene TRBJ2-5; 10 positions agree with TRBD2. Germline V gene lookup returns CDR1 LGHNT and CDR2 FRNRAP. The ends lost 5 bases at V and 2 bases at J; junction bases unmatched: 2. This CDR3 is built from 14 residues. The DNA for the CDR3 is TGTGCTAGTGGTAGCGGGAGGGGTCAAGAGACCCAGTACTTC. Translation gives CASGSGRGQETQYF.

The V gene is TRBV6-5, the J gene TRBJ1-5, with D possibly TRBD1 on 5 matching bases. V lost 4 bases and J lost 3, with 7 bases in between. This CDR3 comprises 13 residues. Germline V CDR1 and CDR2: MNHEY, SVGAGI. The DNA for the CDR3 is TGTGCCAGCAGTTCAGGGTCCAATCAGCCCCAGCATTTT. The encoded protein is CASSSGSNQPQHF.

This chain links TRBV19 with TRBJ2-3; TRBD2 might be the D (6 bases). With 9 bases removed from V and 2 bases from J, the gap between germline ends came to 21 bases. The CDR3 extends over 16 amino acids. Germline V lookup: CDR1 LNHDA, CDR2 SQIVND (reference sequence). CDR3 residues: CASDPTGTASTDTQYF. The CDR3 bases are TGTGCCAGCGATCCTACGGGGACTGCTTCCACAGATACGCAGTATTTT.

This clone was counted once. This chain connects TRBV30 to TRBJ2-1; 13 positions match TRBD2. The germline V gene has CDR1 GTSNPN and CDR2 SVGIG (reference sequence). Trimming removed 1 base from V and 8 bases from J; junction bases left unmatched: 5. The CDR3 contains 15 residues. CDR3 in DNA: TGTGCCTGGAGTGCCGGACTAGCGGGGGTCGATGAGCAGTTCTTC. The encoded protein is CAWSAGLAGVDEQFF.

The chain joins TRBV6-1 to TRBJ1-5; D gene unclear. The CDR3 sequence is 14 residues long. V was clipped by 3 bases and J by 0 bases, with 6 bases between them. Germline CDR1 and CDR2: MNHNS and SASEGT. CDR3 region: CASSDTDSNQPQHF. The CDR3 region has the DNA TGTGCCAGCAGTGACACAGATAGCAATCAGCCCCAGCATTTT.

The genes are TRBV27 and TRBJ2-1; a weak D match, TRBD2 (5 bases). V was cut by 6 bases and J by 2 bases, with 14 bases left in between. This CDR3 has 15 amino acids. Germline loops: CDR1 MNHEY, CDR2 SMNVEV (reference sequence). The CDR3 spells CASSPTGSAYNEQFF. Written as DNA, the CDR3 is TGTGCCAGCAGCCCGACGGGGAGCGCCTACAATGAGCAGTTCTTC.